The clone carrying this T cell receptor (beta chain) was seen once. The antigen is undetermined. Germline and junction disagree at one end, which may indicate a read error. The CDR3 extends over 12 amino acids. CDR1 is MDHEN, CDR2 SYDVKM, per germline. Exclusion criteria comprised uncontrolled infection, other autoimmune disease, pregnancy or lactation. The data belong to a study of T cells in Graves' hyperthyroidism and ophthalmopathy. Study-level information: Peripheral blood was acquired at first diagnosis, ahead of any therapy whatsoever. Study-wide findings and caveats: In the analysis, a 13 V-J model separated ophthalmopathy from stable hyperthyroidism.

Researchers amplified the TCR beta CDR3 regions from RNA transcripts. The TCR CDR3 first-round RT-PCR relied on the HTBI primer set. TCRdb independently ran MiXCR on the multiplex PCR reads; one entry per CDR3 protein. The sample lists a few hundred thousand distinct CDR3 sequences, approximately 15% occurring once. The sequence was obtained from a woman in her thirties or forties with Graves' ophthalmopathy. The sample was blood. This chain links TRBV28 with TRBJ2-7; the D is unclear. The CDR3 loop is CTSSLHDYEQYF. In DNA form, the CDR3 reads TGTACCAGCTCGCTTCACGACTACGAGCAGTACTTC.